This is a list of T cell receptor beta chains from one sample in a study of OX40 agonist ivuxolimab in advanced cancers. Clones were sequenced by immunoSEQ multiplex PCR, and TCRdb holds only the in-frame ones, with some missing. This table holds tens of thousands of clones, 75% to 90% found once. The source material was CD4+ or CD8+ T cells sorted from blood, sampled in a trial of the OX40 agonist ivuxolimab. These receptors originate from an adult with an advanced solid tumor such as melanoma, head and neck, liver or kidney cancer. CDR3s include the opening cysteine and the closing phenylalanine or tryptophan. The D gene is left open where the match is weak. Clone size appears in some rows only: once, few, many, or a class for an expanded clone.

-,TRBJ2-1,-,TRBV10-1,TGCGCCAGCAGTGATACCAGGGTCCCCTACAATGAGCAGTTCTTC,CASSDTRVPYNEQFF
-,TRBJ2-2,TRBD1,TRBV5-1,TGCGCCAGCAGCTGGACGACAGGGTGGACCGGGGAGCTGTTTTTT,CASSWTTGWTGELFF
-,TRBJ2-1,TRBD1,TRBV6-6,TGTGCCAGCAGCCCACTAGGACAGGGGGCATACAATGAGCAGTTCTTC,CASSPLGQGAYNEQFF
-,TRBJ1-5,-,TRBV6-5,TGTGCCAGCAGTTTTAGTCGGGGTCTTCAGCCCCAGCATTTT,CASSFSRGLQPQHF
-,TRBJ2-5,-,TRBV21-1,TGTGCCAGCAGCAAAGGGAAAGGCCAGGGAGGCCAAGAGACCCAGTACTTC,CASSKGKGQGGQETQYF
-,TRBJ2-7,-,TRBV5-5,TGTGCCAGCAGCGCCAACCCGCGGAGGGCCGGATACGAGCAGTACTTC,CASSANPRRAGYEQYF
once,TRBJ1-2,TRBD1,TRBV6-1,TGTGCCAGCAGTGCCCGATCCGGGACAGGGGGGCATGGCTACACCTTC,CASSARSGTGGHGYTF
once,TRBJ2-4,-,TRBV15,TGTGCCACCAGCGCTGTGGATTTAGCCAAAAACATTCAGTACTTC,CATSAVDLAKNIQYF
-,TRBJ2-7,-,TRBV21-1,TGTGCCAGCAGCAAATACGAGCAGTACTTC,CASSKYEQYF
-,TRBJ1-3,-,TRBV11-2,TGTGCCAGCAGCTTAGGGGCAAAGGGGCGGAACACCATATATTTT,CASSLGAKGRNTIYF
few,TRBJ2-7,TRBD1,TRBV10-3,TGTGCCATCACCCCGGGACAGGGGGCGGGGGAGCAGTACTTC,CAITPGQGAGEQYF
-,TRBJ2-1,-,TRBV5-5,TGTGCCAGCAGCAGCTCTCCCTACAATGAGCAGTTCTTC,CASSSSPYNEQFF
-,TRBJ1-2,-,TRBV6-5,TGTGCCAGCAGTTACTCGAGTGGGCATGGCTACACCTTC,CASSYSSGHGYTF
-,TRBJ2-2,-,TRBV7-7,TGTGCTAGCAGCCCAGGGGATCGCGTCGGGGAGCTGTTTTTT,CASSPGDRVGELFF
-,TRBJ1-4,TRBD1,TRBV27,TGTGCCAGCAGTCGAATCGACAGGGTGAATGAAAAACTGTTTTTT,CASSRIDRVNEKLFF
-,TRBJ1-3,-,TRBV10-3,TGTGCCATCAGTGAGGAGGGAAACACCATATATTTT,CAISEEGNTIYF
-,TRBJ2-5,TRBD2,TRBV9,TGTGCCAGCAGCACTAGCGGGTTAGAGACCCAGTACTTC,CASSTSGLETQYF
-,TRBJ1-4,-,TRBV7-8,TGTGCCAGCAGCTCCACAGGCAATGAAAAACTGTTTTTT,CASSSTGNEKLFF
few,TRBJ1-5,-,TRBV28,TGTGCCAGCAGTCCGGGAATCCGCAATCAGCCCCAGCATTTT,CASSPGIRNQPQHF
-,TRBJ2-7,-,TRBV29-1,TGCAGCGGCGCTGACCTACCCGACTACGAGCAGTACTTC,CSGADLPDYEQYF
-,TRBJ2-5,-,TRBV30,TGTGCCTGGAGTGGTCAGGAGCGGGAGACCCAGTACTTC,CAWSGQERETQYF
-,TRBJ1-1,-,TRBV4-1,TGCGCCAGCCGGCGGGCGACAGTGAACACTGAAGCTTTCTTT,CASRRATVNTEAFF
-,TRBJ2-2,-,TRBV25-1,TGTGCCAGCAGTGAAAGCGTAGGGGGGGAGCTGTTTTTT,CASSESVGGELFF
many,TRBJ2-7,-,TRBV12-2,TGTGCAAGTCGCTTAGGTCTAGCGGGCACCTACGAGCAGTACTTC,CASRLGLAGTYEQYF
-,TRBJ1-2,-,TRBV30,TGTGCCTGGAGTCGGTTGCACAACTATGGCTACACCTTC,CAWSRLHNYGYTF
-,TRBJ1-3,-,TRBV11-2,TGTGCCAGCAGCTCCTCAGGGATCGGAAACACCATATATTTT,CASSSSGIGNTIYF
-,TRBJ2-5,-,TRBV2,TGTGCCAGCAGACAAGAGACCCAGTACTTC,CASRQETQYF
-,TRBJ2-7,-,TRBV10-1,TGCGCCAGCAGCAGTAGCTCCTACGAGCAGTACTTC,CASSSSSYEQYF
-,TRBJ2-1,-,TRBV2,TGTGCCAGCGAGTACCACAATGAGCAGTTCTTC,CASEYHNEQFF
-,TRBJ2-5,-,TRBV18,TGTGCCAGCTCACCACCCGGCGGGCTGGGGGAGACCCAGTACTTC,CASSPPGGLGETQYF
-,TRBJ1-2,-,TRBV6-5,TGTGCCAGCAGTTACTCTAAGGCCCTCTATGGCTACACCTTC,CASSYSKALYGYTF
few,TRBJ2-1,TRBD2,TRBV7-8,TGTGCCAGCAGAACGAGCGGGATTTTGAGAAATGAGCAGTTCTTC,CASRTSGILRNEQFF
-,TRBJ2-1,-,TRBV7-9,TGTGCCAGCAGCTTAGCCTTCAATGAGCAGTTCTTC,CASSLAFNEQFF
-,TRBJ1-2,-,TRBV5-4,TGTGCCAGCACCTCCTTTGCAAACCATAGTAGATTAGGCTACACCTTC,CASTSFANHSRLGYTF
once,TRBJ2-2,-,TRBV11-3,TGTGCCAGCAGCTTAGGGGCCCCCGGGGAGCTGTTTTTT,CASSLGAPGELFF
-,TRBJ2-3,TRBD2,TRBV27,TGTGCCAGCAGTCCACCTGGAGCGGGAGGTCCCCCCGGCACAGATACGCAGTATTTT,CASSPPGAGGPPGTDTQYF
-,TRBJ2-7,TRBD2,TRBV30,TGTGCCTGGAGGCCGGGACTAGATAATAACGAGCAGTACTTC,CAWRPGLDNNEQYF
once,TRBJ2-3,TRBD2,TRBV2,TGTGCCAGCAGTGGGGGACAATGGGAGCGGGAGGGCCGGGATACGCAGTATTTT,CASSGGQWEREGRDTQYF
once,TRBJ1-5,-,TRBV28,TGTGCCAGCAGTTTCTCGCAGCGCTATCAGCCCCAGCATTTT,CASSFSQRYQPQHF
-,TRBJ2-7,-,TRBV28,TGTGCCAGCAGTCAGGGCCGACCCTCCTACGAGCAGTACTTC,CASSQGRPSYEQYF
-,TRBJ1-2,-,TRBV19,TGTGCCAGTAGCATAGGGTTAGGGGACTATGGCTACACCTTC,CASSIGLGDYGYTF
-,TRBJ2-3,-,TRBV6-1,TGTGCCAGCCGCCGCGAGAGTGTGGCAGATACGCAGTATTTT,CASRRESVADTQYF
-,TRBJ2-3,TRBD2,TRBV11-2,TGTGCCAGCAGCTTTCTAGCGGGAGGGGTCACAGATACGCAGTATTTT,CASSFLAGGVTDTQYF
-,TRBJ1-2,TRBD1,TRBV5-4,TGTGCCAGCAGCACCGAACGGACAGGCCTGAATGGCTACACCTTC,CASSTERTGLNGYTF
-,TRBJ1-2,-,TRBV6-5,TGTGCCAGCAGTTCCGGCAGGGCTAACTATGGCTACACCTTC,CASSSGRANYGYTF
-,TRBJ2-1,-,TRBV27,TGTGCCAGCACCCCCTCTACAGCGGGCGCTTACAATGAGCAGTTCTTC,CASTPSTAGAYNEQFF
-,TRBJ2-5,TRBD2,TRBV2,TGTGCCAGCAAACTGGGGCTAGCGGGAGGCTTAGAGACCCAGTACTTC,CASKLGLAGGLETQYF
-,TRBJ1-2,-,TRBV4-2,TGTGCCAGCAGCCAAGATCCCCGCGGGGACCACTATGGCTACACCTTC,CASSQDPRGDHYGYTF
-,TRBJ1-6,-,TRBV30,TGTGCCTGGAGAGAGGATTCCTATAATTCACCCCTCCACTTT,CAWREDSYNSPLHF
-,TRBJ1-1,-,TRBV19,TGTGCCAGTAGTATTGGTGGAGGGATGAACACTGAAGCTTTCTTT,CASSIGGGMNTEAFF
-,TRBJ2-7,TRBD2,TRBV11-2,TGTGCCAGCACTCGGGGGGGTATTGTTAACGAGCAGTACTTC,CASTRGGIVNEQYF
-,TRBJ1-1,-,TRBV19,TGTGCCAGTAGTATAGATCGCGGGGAGAACACTGAAGCTTTCTTT,CASSIDRGENTEAFF
-,TRBJ1-2,-,TRBV27,TGTGCCAGCAGTTTAGCAGGGGTTTCAGGAGGCTACACCTTC,CASSLAGVSGGYTF
once,TRBJ1-1,-,TRBV6-4,TGTGCCAGCAGTGCGGTTGGAGGCAGCACTGAAGCTTTCTTT,CASSAVGGSTEAFF
-,TRBJ1-5,-,TRBV6-1,TGTGCCAGCAGTGAATTCCCAGGGTATCAGCCCCAGCATTTT,CASSEFPGYQPQHF
once,TRBJ2-3,TRBD2,TRBV25-1,TGTGCCAGCAGTGAATATGGGACTACACGCACAGATACGCAGTATTTT,CASSEYGTTRTDTQYF
-,TRBJ2-3,-,TRBV10-3,TGTGCCATCAGTGAAGCGAGCGGAGGTGGGACAGATACGCAGTATTTT,CAISEASGGGTDTQYF
-,TRBJ1-4,-,TRBV18,TGTGCCAGCTCACCTATTGTTGGAACTAATGAAAAACTGTTTTTT,CASSPIVGTNEKLFF
-,TRBJ2-1,-,TRBV6-4,TGTGCCAGCAGTCGACGTGCCCCGGTGGGGATCGCCGACAATGAGCAGTTCTTC,CASSRRAPVGIADNEQFF